A selection of T cell receptor beta chains follows, all from one sample in a study of Ad26.COV2.S vaccination and SARS-CoV-2 variants. Using immunoSEQ multiplex PCR, the repertoire was profiled, and TCRdb retains in-frame clones only, with some absent. The top ten hold about 13% of the sample, which has 500,000 or so clones, approximately 90% seen once. The sample consisted of peripheral blood, taken in a trial of Ad26.COV2.S vaccine versus placebo. These TCRs come from a person aged 18-60 years who received the Ad26.COV2.S COVID-19 vaccine or a placebo. Both conserved end residues are part of each CDR3. Fields, in order: clone size, V gene, J gene, D gene, CDR3 DNA, CDR3 protein. A D gene is named only where the DNA matches it firmly. The listing skips clone size in some rows; elsewhere it reads once, few, many or a size class.

abundance: NA
v_gene: TRBV21-1
j_gene: TRBJ2-3
d_gene: NA
CDR3nt: TGTGCCATCTCCCCAGGGGGATGCACAGATACGCAGTATTTT
CDR3aa: CAISPGGCTDTQYF

abundance: NA
v_gene: TRBV13
j_gene: TRBJ1-6
d_gene: NA
CDR3nt: TGTGCCAGCAGCACTCCGGGCCCCAAGGGAAATTCACCCCTCCACTTT
CDR3aa: CASSTPGPKGNSPLHF

abundance: NA
v_gene: TRBV12-5
j_gene: TRBJ2-3
d_gene: NA
CDR3nt: TGTGCTAGTGGTTTGGCGGGCACAGATACGCAGTATTTT
CDR3aa: CASGLAGTDTQYF

abundance: NA
v_gene: TRBV7-8
j_gene: TRBJ2-1
d_gene: TRBD2
CDR3nt: TGTGCCAGCAGCACTGGACTAGCGGAAACTAACCGTGAGCAGTTCTTC
CDR3aa: CASSTGLAETNREQFF

abundance: NA
v_gene: TRBV30
j_gene: TRBJ1-2
d_gene: NA
CDR3nt: TGTGCCTGCGGGGGGGGCTATGGCTACACCTTC
CDR3aa: CACGGGYGYTF

abundance: NA
v_gene: TRBV2
j_gene: TRBJ1-5
d_gene: NA
CDR3nt: TGTGCCAGCAGTGGGGGCCTTCCCGGCGGCAATCAGCCCCAGCATTTT
CDR3aa: CASSGGLPGGNQPQHF

abundance: NA
v_gene: TRBV11-2
j_gene: TRBJ2-1
d_gene: TRBD2
CDR3nt: TGTGCCAGCAGCTCGCTAGCGGGAGAGAATGAGCAGTTCTTC
CDR3aa: CASSSLAGENEQFF

abundance: once
v_gene: TRBV5-1
j_gene: TRBJ2-1
d_gene: TRBD2
CDR3nt: TGCGCCAGCGGAATAGCGGGAGGTAGCAATGAGCAGTTCTTC
CDR3aa: CASGIAGGSNEQFF

abundance: NA
v_gene: TRBV5-6
j_gene: TRBJ1-2
d_gene: NA
CDR3nt: TGTGCCAGCAGCTTGGGGTTAGGCGTCTATGGCTACACCTTC
CDR3aa: CASSLGLGVYGYTF

abundance: NA
v_gene: TRBV28
j_gene: TRBJ1-5
d_gene: NA
CDR3nt: TGTGCCAGCAGTTTGGTAAGGGGCAATCAGCCCCAGCATTTT
CDR3aa: CASSLVRGNQPQHF

abundance: NA
v_gene: TRBV10-3
j_gene: TRBJ1-6
d_gene: NA
CDR3nt: TGTGCCATCAGTGAGGGGATTTCACCCCTCCACTTT
CDR3aa: CAISEGISPLHF

abundance: NA
v_gene: TRBV28
j_gene: TRBJ2-6
d_gene: NA
CDR3nt: TGTGCCAGCAGCCCACCCCTACCTGGGGCCAACGTCCTGACTTTC
CDR3aa: CASSPPLPGANVLTF

abundance: once
v_gene: TRBV15
j_gene: TRBJ1-1
d_gene: NA
CDR3nt: TGTGCCACCAGCAGACGGGGGACTGAAGCTTTCTTT
CDR3aa: CATSRRGTEAFF

abundance: NA
v_gene: TRBV9
j_gene: TRBJ2-1
d_gene: TRBD2
CDR3nt: TGTGCCAGCAGCGTAGCGGTTGCGGGAGTGAGCGAGCAGTTCTTC
CDR3aa: CASSVAVAGVSEQFF

abundance: NA
v_gene: TRBV7-8
j_gene: TRBJ2-1
d_gene: NA
CDR3nt: TGTGCCAGCAGCTTAGACTACCCCTCCTACAATGAGCAGTTCTTC
CDR3aa: CASSLDYPSYNEQFF

abundance: NA
v_gene: TRBV27
j_gene: TRBJ1-1
d_gene: NA
CDR3nt: TGTGCCAGCAGTTTCCGTGGGGGGCCGAACACTGAAGCTTTCTTT
CDR3aa: CASSFRGGPNTEAFF

abundance: NA
v_gene: TRBV5-6
j_gene: TRBJ1-1
d_gene: NA
CDR3nt: TGTGCCAGCAGCTTGGTTGGGACTGAAGCTTTCTTT
CDR3aa: CASSLVGTEAFF

abundance: NA
v_gene: TRBV18
j_gene: TRBJ2-1
d_gene: TRBD2
CDR3nt: TGTGCCAGCTCACCGGCGGGAGGGCAATATGAGCAGTTCTTC
CDR3aa: CASSPAGGQYEQFF

abundance: NA
v_gene: TRBV28
j_gene: TRBJ1-2
d_gene: NA
CDR3nt: TGTGCCAGCAGGGCCCAGGGCGCCTATGGCTACACCTTC
CDR3aa: CASRAQGAYGYTF

abundance: NA
v_gene: TRBV6-5
j_gene: TRBJ1-1
d_gene: TRBD1
CDR3nt: TGTGCCAGCAGTTACATCGGGACAGGGTTTGACACTGAAGCTTTCTTT
CDR3aa: CASSYIGTGFDTEAFF

abundance: NA
v_gene: TRBV11-3
j_gene: TRBJ2-2
d_gene: TRBD1
CDR3nt: TGTGCCAGCAGCCAGATTCAGGGGGCCGGGGAGCTGTTTTTT
CDR3aa: CASSQIQGAGELFF

abundance: NA
v_gene: TRBV4-1
j_gene: TRBJ1-2
d_gene: NA
CDR3nt: TGCGCCAGCAGCCAAGTCCCTCCCCGGGACCGAGGGGACTATGGCTACACCTTC
CDR3aa: CASSQVPPRDRGDYGYTF

abundance: NA
v_gene: TRBV19
j_gene: TRBJ2-5
d_gene: NA
CDR3nt: TGTGCCAGTAGTACAGGATTGGGGGAGACCCAGTACTTC
CDR3aa: CASSTGLGETQYF

abundance: NA
v_gene: TRBV7-8
j_gene: TRBJ1-5
d_gene: NA
CDR3nt: TGTGCCAGCAGCCATTACGACGCAGGGTGGCCCCAGCATTTT
CDR3aa: CASSHYDAGWPQHF

abundance: once
v_gene: TRBV12-3/TRBV12-4
j_gene: TRBJ2-1
d_gene: TRBD2
CDR3nt: TGTGCCAGCAGTCCCCAAATACTAGCGGAGCAGTTCTTC
CDR3aa: CASSPQILAEQFF

abundance: NA
v_gene: TRBV3-1/TRBV3-2
j_gene: TRBJ1-6
d_gene: NA
CDR3nt: TGTGCCAGCAGCCCTCTCGGGGATTCACCCCTCCACTTT
CDR3aa: CASSPLGDSPLHF

abundance: NA
v_gene: TRBV15
j_gene: TRBJ2-2
d_gene: NA
CDR3nt: TGTGCCACCAGCAGAGCCGCAGCGAACACCGGGGAGCTGTTTTTT
CDR3aa: CATSRAAANTGELFF

abundance: NA
v_gene: TRBV28
j_gene: TRBJ2-3
d_gene: TRBD2
CDR3nt: TGTGCCAGCAGCCCGTTCCCGGGACTAGCGGGAGGTGGCACAGATACGCAGTATTTT
CDR3aa: CASSPFPGLAGGGTDTQYF

abundance: NA
v_gene: TRBV19
j_gene: TRBJ1-2
d_gene: NA
CDR3nt: TGTGCCAGTAGTATAAGCGGATGGGGGAAAGCCAACTATGGCTACACCTTC
CDR3aa: CASSISGWGKANYGYTF

abundance: NA
v_gene: TRBV25-1
j_gene: TRBJ2-1
d_gene: TRBD2
CDR3nt: TGTGCCAGCAGTGAGCCCGGGGCGGGAGGTTATGAGCAGTTCTTC
CDR3aa: CASSEPGAGGYEQFF

abundance: NA
v_gene: TRBV19
j_gene: TRBJ2-7
d_gene: TRBD2
CDR3nt: TGTGCCAGTAGGGTCGTCCCGGGACTACTACACTTC
CDR3aa: CASRVVPGLLHF

abundance: once
v_gene: TRBV30
j_gene: TRBJ2-3
d_gene: NA
CDR3nt: TGTGCCTGGAACCGGGACTCTCTCACAGATACGCAGTATTTT
CDR3aa: CAWNRDSLTDTQYF

abundance: once
v_gene: TRBV3-1/TRBV3-2
j_gene: TRBJ2-5
d_gene: NA
CDR3nt: TGTGCCAGCAGCCTTTTGGAACCCCGAGGGTACCAAGAGACCCAGTACTTC
CDR3aa: CASSLLEPRGYQETQYF

abundance: NA
v_gene: TRBV5-1
j_gene: TRBJ1-4
d_gene: NA
CDR3nt: TGCGCCAGCAGCTTAGGAGTGGTGGGGATTAATGAAAAACTGTTTTTT
CDR3aa: CASSLGVVGINEKLFF

abundance: NA
v_gene: TRBV19
j_gene: TRBJ1-1
d_gene: NA
CDR3nt: TGTGCCAGTAGGACGGCCACTGAAGCTTTCTTT
CDR3aa: CASRTATEAFF

abundance: NA
v_gene: TRBV28
j_gene: TRBJ2-1
d_gene: NA
CDR3nt: TGTGCCAGCAGTCCTAGTTTCGACAATGAGCAGTTCTTC
CDR3aa: CASSPSFDNEQFF

abundance: once
v_gene: TRBV18
j_gene: TRBJ2-1
d_gene: TRBD2
CDR3nt: TGTGCCAGCTCACGACTAGCGGACAACAATGAGCAGTTCTTC
CDR3aa: CASSRLADNNEQFF

abundance: NA
v_gene: TRBV10-3
j_gene: TRBJ1-6
d_gene: TRBD1
CDR3nt: TGTGCCATCAGTGAAAACAGGGGGGTGAGCTCACCCCTCCACTTT
CDR3aa: CAISENRGVSSPLHF

abundance: NA
v_gene: TRBV30
j_gene: TRBJ1-1
d_gene: TRBD1
CDR3nt: TGTGCCCTGGGACAGGGCGGCACTGAAGCTTTCTTT
CDR3aa: CALGQGGTEAFF

abundance: NA
v_gene: TRBV6-2/TRBV6-3
j_gene: TRBJ1-6
d_gene: NA
CDR3nt: TGTGCCAGCAGTTACGTGCCGGGTTCACCCCTCCACTTT
CDR3aa: CASSYVPGSPLHF

abundance: NA
v_gene: TRBV5-1
j_gene: TRBJ2-2
d_gene: NA
CDR3nt: TGCGCCAGCAGCTTGGATGGAGTCCCCGGGGAGCTGTTTTTT
CDR3aa: CASSLDGVPGELFF

abundance: NA
v_gene: TRBV5-1
j_gene: TRBJ1-4
d_gene: TRBD1
CDR3nt: TGCGCCAGCGCTCTAAGGACAGGGGGAAATGAAAAACTGTTTTTT
CDR3aa: CASALRTGGNEKLFF